This passage covers 28 T cell receptor beta chains from one sample sequenced in a study of blood T cell repertoires in COVID-19 (TCRdb year 2020). The library was made by the immunoSEQ multiplex PCR assay. Not all clones reach the TCRdb copy of this immuneACCESS table, which keeps in-frame sequences only. Checked studies attribute under half of the gap to unresolved V genes and leave the rest unexplained. This sample lists 81,000 or so clones; roughly 85% were detected once. Roughly 9.6% of the sample lies in the top ten. The sequencing input was peripheral blood. The source of these receptors is a man aged 45-65 years with COVID-19, enrolled during active disease.

The rearrangement joins TRBV24-1 to TRBJ2-3, with TRBD1 matching 7 bases. The CDR3 contains 13 residues. V was pared by 9 bases and J by 11 bases, with 13 bases of the junction left unmatched. Germline V gene sequence: CDR1 KGHDR, CDR2 SFDVKD. CDR3 in DNA: TGTGCCACCGAGGGACAGCTAGCACTTGGGCAGTATTTT. The encoded protein is CATEGQLALGQYF.

The V call is TRBV5-1, the J call TRBJ2-2; 11 bases agree with TRBD2. V was pared by 4 bases and J by 6 bases, with 5 bases of the junction left unmatched. From germline, CDR1 is SGHRS and CDR2 YFSETQ. The CDR3 runs 15 residues. CDR3 bases: TGCGCCAGCAGCCTGACTAGCGGGAAGGCCGGGGAGCTGTTTTTT. Translating gives CASSLTSGKAGELFF.

The chain recombines TRBV2 with TRBJ2-7; perhaps TRBD1 as D (5 bases). The V end was cut by 5 bases, the J end by 3 bases, with 11 bases between. This CDR3 is built from 13 residues. CDR1 SNHLY and CDR2 FYNNEI come from the germline V gene. The CDR3, as DNA: TGTGCCAGCAGTTTCGGACAAGGCTACGAGCAGTACTTC. Translated: CASSFGQGYEQYF.

J is TRBJ1-1 and V is TRBV19; a possible D gene is TRBD1 (6 bases). The CDR3 consists of 14 residues. Trimming took off 4 bases at V and 1 base at J, with 10 bases between the two ends. Per germline, CDR1 LNHDA and CDR2 SQIVND (reference sequence). CDR3 in amino acids: CASSTRTENTEAFF. The DNA for the CDR3 is TGTGCCAGTAGTACCCGGACAGAGAACACTGAAGCTTTCTTT.

The genes are TRBV7-2 and TRBJ1-2; no clear D. This CDR3 spans 14 amino acids. Germline V gene lookup returns CDR1 SGHTA and CDR2 FQGNSA. Between the trimmed V and J ends, which lost 0 bases and 8 bases, there was a span of 13 bases. The DNA of the CDR3 is TGTGCCAGCAGCTTAGCGGAGGGATTTTACGGCTACACCTTC. Translating gives CASSLAEGFYGYTF.

This clone was picked up one time. V usage is TRBV6-4 and J usage is TRBJ2-1, with 8 bases fitting TRBD2. J was trimmed by 4 bases and V by 5 bases; bases with no gene match: 7. Germline CDR1 reads MRHNA; CDR2 reads SNTAGT. The CDR3 extends over 15 amino acids. The CDR3 DNA sequence: TGTGCCAGCAGTACTGGACTAGCAGAATACAATGAGCAGTTCTTC. This gives the protein CASSTGLAEYNEQFF.

The J gene is TRBJ2-7, the V gene TRBV6-5, with 8 bases fitting TRBD2. Per germline, CDR1 MNHEY and CDR2 SVGAGI. Trimming took 9 bases from V and 4 from J; bases not matched to a gene: 8. This CDR3 has 13 residues. DNA for the CDR3: TGTGCCAGTACTCCTAGCGGGCGGTACGAGCAGTACTTC. Protein sequence: CASTPSGRYEQYF.

This sequence joins TRBV30 and TRBJ2-3; D may be TRBD2 (7 bases). The germline gives CDR1 GTSNPN, CDR2 SVGIG (reference sequence). Between the trimmed V and J ends, which lost 4 bases and 4 bases, there was a span of 33 bases. The CDR3 length is 20 residues. CDR3 sequence (DNA): TGTGCCTGGACCATTCGGTGGGGGGCGTACGAAGCGGGGAGCGCAGATACGCAGTATTTT. Translating gives CAWTIRWGAYEAGSADTQYF.

V gene TRBV28 combines with J gene TRBJ2-2; the D gene is possibly TRBD2 (6 bases). Germline V gene lookup returns CDR1 MDHEN and CDR2 SYDVKM. This CDR3 spans 18 amino acids. Trimming left V 1 base short and J 1 base short, with 16 bases between. The CDR3 spells CASSLLGKLAENTGELFF. Here the CDR3 DNA reads TGTGCCAGCAGTTTATTGGGTAAACTAGCCGAGAACACCGGGGAGCTGTTTTTT.

The chain combines TRBV27 with TRBJ1-2, with a possible D match to TRBD1 (5 bases). Germline CDR1 reads MNHEY; CDR2 reads SMNVEV (reference sequence). Trimming left V 5 bases short and J 4 bases short, with 23 bases between. This CDR3 is 17 amino acids long. The CDR3 reads CASSPGGGTVVSYGYTF. Written as DNA, the CDR3 is TGTGCCAGCAGTCCAGGCGGAGGGACGGTCGTAAGCTATGGCTACACCTTC.

The chain is built from TRBV19 and TRBJ2-3, with TRBD2 matching over 11 bases. After removal of 8 bases from V and 3 bases from J, the junction contained 4 bases not matched to a gene. The germline V gene has CDR1 LNHDA and CDR2 SQIVND (reference sequence). This CDR3 region has 14 residues. The CDR3, as DNA: TGTGCCAGTCGACTAGCGGGAAGGACAGATACGCAGTATTTT. Translated, it gives CASRLAGRTDTQYF.

The chain links TRBV27 to TRBJ2-2; TRBD2 matches 11 bases. The junction had 10 bases not matched to a gene; V was cut back by 7 bases and J by 6 bases. This CDR3 contains 16 residues. Per germline, CDR1 MNHEY and CDR2 SMNVEV (reference sequence). The CDR3: CASKALAGELPGELFF. The CDR3 DNA sequence: TGTGCCAGCAAAGCACTAGCGGGAGAACTCCCCGGGGAGCTGTTTTTT.

The rearrangement links TRBV27 to TRBJ2-7; D is uncertain. The V and J ends lost 4 bases and 3 bases respectively, with 10 bases between them. The CDR3 is 13 residues long. The germline V gene encodes CDR1 MNHEY and CDR2 SMNVEV (reference sequence). CDR3 nucleotides: TGTGCCAGCAGTTCACAGCCAGGCTACGAGCAGTACTTC. This translates into CASSSQPGYEQYF.

The chain links TRBV7-3 to TRBJ2-4; 14 bases fit TRBD2. The trim removed 5 bases at V and 0 bases at J, leaving 18 bases unmatched. Looked up from germline, CDR1 is SGHTA and CDR2 is FQGTGA. The CDR3 extends over 22 amino acids. The CDR3 DNA follows: TGTGCCAGCAGCGAAGCCCCCCCCCGACTAGCGGGAGGGGTTCTAGCCAAAAACATTCAGTACTTC. Translated, it gives CASSEAPPRLAGGVLAKNIQYF.

The CDR3 sequence: CASSLLRTSASPNYEQYF. In nucleotides, the CDR3 is TGTGCCAGCAGCCTACTCCGGACTAGTGCCTCCCCCAATTACGAGCAGTACTTC. The chain joins TRBV6-2 or TRBV6-3 to TRBJ2-7, with 7 bases aligning to TRBD2. CDR1 and CDR2 (germline): MNHEY, SVGEGT. The CDR3 loop spans 18 amino acids. J gave up 4 bases and V 6 bases, and 21 bases lay outside the gene matches.

For the CDR3, the DNA is TGTGCCAGCAGCTTTGAGGGGGCTAGTAGGACTGAAGCTTTCTTT. Amino acid sequence: CASSFEGASRTEAFF. The chain joins TRBV7-2 to TRBJ1-1; 7 bases are a match to TRBD1. The V gene's germline CDR1 is SGHTA and CDR2 FQGNSA. There are 15 residues in the CDR3. V shed 3 bases and J 5 bases; nucleotides not matched to a gene: 9.

This chain joins TRBV18 and TRBJ1-2; D gene unclear. Germline V lookup: CDR1 KGHSH, CDR2 LQKENI. With 2 bases removed from V and 1 base from J, the gap between germline ends came to 11 bases. The CDR3 spans 15 residues. The CDR3 loop is CASSPSAQDNYGYTF. The CDR3 DNA follows: TGTGCCAGCTCACCATCAGCCCAGGATAACTATGGCTACACCTTC.

This clone was recorded once. The chain carries TRBV6-5 and TRBJ1-4; 10 nucleotides line up with TRBD1. The germline V gene encodes CDR1 MNHEY and CDR2 SVGAGI. The trim removed 5 bases at V and 5 bases at J, leaving 5 bases unmatched. The CDR3 contains 15 residues. CDR3 DNA sequence: TGTGCCAGCAGTAGGACGGGACAGGGGAATGAAAAACTGTTTTTT. It codes for CASSRTGQGNEKLFF.

J is TRBJ2-7 and V is TRBV5-4; 8 bases map to TRBD2. CDR1 is SGHNT, CDR2 YYREEE, per germline (reference sequence). This CDR3 has 14 residues. The junction had 4 bases not matched to a gene; V was cut back by 5 bases and J by 0 bases. This CDR3 reads CASRTGGGSYEQYF. The CDR3 DNA follows: TGTGCCAGCAGGACGGGGGGGGGCTCCTACGAGCAGTACTTC. The variable domain in full, with the rest retrieved from reference TRBV5-4 and TRBJ2-7, is ETGVTQSPTHLIKTRGQQVTLRCSSQSGHNTVSWYQQALGQGPQFIFQYYREEENGRGNFPPRFSGLQFPNYSSELNVNALELDDSALYLCASRTGGGSYEQYFGPGTRLTVT.

The J gene is TRBJ1-2, the V gene TRBV30, with D perhaps matching TRBD1 (5 bases). V was shortened by 1 base and J by 9 bases, with 15 bases between the two germline ends. Germline V gene lookup returns CDR1 GTSNPN and CDR2 SVGIG (reference sequence). This CDR3 is 13 amino acids long. The CDR3 reads CAWSALGQGSYTF. CDR3 sequence (DNA): TGTGCCTGGAGTGCCTTGGGGCAGGGCAGCTACACCTTC.

The chain links TRBV23-1 to TRBJ2-2; TRBD2 agrees at 12 bases. TRBV23-1 is reported as an ORF; its role is uncertain. J was trimmed by 2 bases and V by 3 bases; bases with no gene match: 10. This CDR3 has 19 residues. This CDR3 is CASSHPSGRAFPNTGELFF. The DNA for the CDR3 is TGCGCCAGCAGTCACCCTAGCGGGAGGGCCTTTCCCAACACCGGGGAGCTGTTTTTT.

The chain uses TRBV24-1 and TRBJ2-2; 7 bases are a match to TRBD1. Germline trimming cut 1 base from V and 6 bases from J; bases unmatched to any gene: 1. The CDR3 is 14 residues long. The V gene's germline CDR1 is KGHDR and CDR2 SFDVKD. This CDR3 is CATSDLGGSGELFF. The CDR3 nucleotides read TGTGCCACCAGTGATTTAGGGGGCTCCGGGGAGCTGTTTTTT.

The table lists this clone with a count of one. The chain recombines TRBV24-1 with TRBJ1-2; TRBD1 agrees at 8 bases. The CDR3 length is 14 residues. The V segment lost 4 bases and the J segment 4 bases; nucleotides outside the gene matches: 4. CDR1 and CDR2 (germline): KGHDR, SFDVKD. Here the CDR3 reads CATSDRTGRYGYTF. CDR3 sequence (DNA): TGTGCCACCAGTGACAGGACAGGGCGCTATGGCTACACCTTC.

This clone was observed once. This chain joins TRBV7-9 and TRBJ2-1; the match to TRBD2 covers 13 bases. With V trimmed by 7 bases and J by 2 bases, 8 bases remained unmatched. The CDR3 sequence is 17 residues long. Germline CDR1 SEHNR, CDR2 FQNEAQ (reference sequence). The CDR3 spells CASIPTSGRRAYNEQFF. In nucleotides, the CDR3 is TGTGCCAGCATCCCGACTAGCGGGAGGAGAGCCTACAATGAGCAGTTCTTC.

The chain uses TRBV6-5 and TRBJ1-4; unclear D gene. The CDR3 runs 12 residues. Germline V lookup: CDR1 MNHEY, CDR2 SVGAGI. Trimming stripped 7 bases from V and 4 bases from J, with 7 bases between. The CDR3 DNA reads TGTGCCAGCATCAGTAATAATGAAAAACTGTTTTTT. Its translation is CASISNNEKLFF.

The CDR3 DNA reads TGTGCCATCAGTGAGCGGGGACAGGATAATTCACCCCTCCACTTT. It codes for CAISERGQDNSPLHF. This chain links TRBV10-3 with TRBJ1-6; 8 bases align to TRBD1. Germline V gene data show CDR1 as ENHRY and CDR2 as SYGVKD. This CDR3 has 15 residues. Trimming at V came to 2 bases and at J to 5 bases, leaving 2 bases not matched to a gene.

The V and J genes are TRBV18 and TRBJ2-7, with TRBD1 identical over 8 bases. This CDR3 is 13 amino acids long. CDR1 is KGHSH, CDR2 LQKENI, per germline. J lost 3 bases, V lost 6 bases, and 4 bases had no gene match. CDR3 nucleotide sequence: TGTGCCAGCTCCCTAACAGGGGGCTACGAGCAGTACTTC. This encodes CASSLTGGYEQYF.

The chain combines TRBV2 with TRBJ2-5, with 9 positions matching TRBD2. J gave up 5 bases and V 6 bases, and 4 bases lay outside the gene matches. CDR1 is SNHLY and CDR2 is FYNNEI in the germline V gene. CDR3 length: 13 residues. Here the CDR3 DNA reads TGTGCCAGCAGGCGGGGGGGTGAGGAGACCCAGTACTTC. Translation gives CASRRGGEETQYF. Together with reference TRBV2 and TRBJ2-5, the CDR3 gives the full variable domain: EPEVTQTPSHQVTQMGQEVILRCVPISNHLYFYWYRQILGQKVEFLVSFYNNEISEKSEIFDDQFSVERPDGSNFTLKIRSTKLEDSAMYFCASRRGGEETQYFGPGTRLLVL.